The rows below give T cell receptor beta chains drawn from one sample of a study of blood T cell repertoires in COVID-19. Generated by immunoSEQ multiplex PCR, the TCRdb table keeps only in-frame clones and is missing some. The data show about 130,000 clones, around 77% seen once. Sequencing was performed on peripheral blood. The receptors stem from a human donor in a cohort sampled during active COVID-19. Each CDR3 is given with its conserved first and last residue.

TRBJ1-4,TRBV7-9,CASSEQGAGEKLFF
TRBJ2-3,TRBV5-1,CASSPGTTGDTQYF
TRBJ1-4,TRBV5-6,CASSLAGGRTTNEKLFF
TRBJ2-5,TRBV25-1,CASGEVQETQYF
TRBJ1-2,TRBV7-9,CASSPRTAHFYGYTF
TRBJ2-6,TRBV7-9,CASHRGGTGANVLTF
TRBJ1-4,TRBV19,CASSPDTTTNEKLFF
TRBJ2-5,TRBV7-2,CASSSLSAYETQYF
TRBJ1-5,TRBV5-1,CASSLLGASNQPQHF
TRBJ1-2,TRBV19,CASSQAYGYTF
TRBJ2-7,TRBV7-2,CASSVAGQGLYEQYF
TRBJ2-7,TRBV3-1/TRBV3-2,CASSQGSGTGVQFEQYF
TRBJ1-1,TRBV6-5,CASSYPGQGEAFF
TRBJ1-6,TRBV27,CASSLSGYKKTGQGRSPLHF
TRBJ2-3,TRBV6-5,CASSFSGGRTDTQYF
TRBJ2-7,TRBV10-2,CASRDDSLSYEQYF
TRBJ1-3,TRBV5-1,CASSLAGTRSSGNTIYF
TRBJ2-7,TRBV15,CATSRDRGTYEQYF
TRBJ2-7,TRBV27,CASSSTGTGNYEQYF
TRBJ2-7,TRBV6-5,CASSAEGVPTEQYF
TRBJ1-2,TRBV7-3,CASSLSGQLNYGYTF
TRBJ2-1,TRBV5-1,CASSLGWPGVMNEQFF
TRBJ1-3,TRBV9,CASSSLARLENTIYF
TRBJ2-7,TRBV5-1,CASSLEPQAEQYF
TRBJ2-3,TRBV27,CASSVEYTDTQYF
TRBJ1-6,TRBV5-6,CASSGEGSYNSPLHF
TRBJ2-1,TRBV3-1/TRBV3-2,CASSQRRGAHNEQFF
TRBJ2-1,TRBV5-4,CASSPTGHTYNEQFF
TRBJ2-3,TRBV6-4,CASSEGTGSTDTQYF
TRBJ2-7,TRBV15,CATSRVGTSGGSYEQYF
TRBJ1-1,TRBV7-9,CASSLLTGGTEAFF
TRBJ1-1,TRBV6-5,CASSRESNTEAFF
TRBJ2-2,TRBV7-9,CASSLEGGNTGELFF
TRBJ2-7,TRBV3-1/TRBV3-2,CASSQDRQSYEQYF
TRBJ2-7,TRBV6-1,CASSEVKRAHEQYF
TRBJ1-5,TRBV6-5,CASRLNSNQPQHF
TRBJ2-2,TRBV9,CASSRRQGNTGELFF
TRBJ2-5,TRBV24-1,CATSDRQGLGETQYF
TRBJ2-5,TRBV2,CASSSYNPGETQYF